This is a list of T cell receptor beta chains from one sample in a study of shared clonotypes between healthy human individuals. Only in-frame clones appear in the TCRdb table, and some are missing; sequencing was by immunoSEQ multiplex PCR. Of about 2 million clones in the sample, roughly 96% were seen once. Sequenced: naive CD4+ T cells sorted from blood. The receptors originated from a man aged 18 to 35 in good health. Both conserved end residues are part of each CDR3. D genes are given only for firm matches. Rows may omit the clone size; those that give it use once, few, many or a size class.

TRBJ2-5,TRBV6-5,-,-,CASRAHGETQYF,TGTGCCAGCAGGGCCCACGGGGAGACCCAGTACTTC
TRBJ1-3,TRBV4-3,-,-,CASSQALTVNSGNTIYF,TGCGCCAGCAGCCAAGCCCTGACAGTTAACTCTGGAAACACCATATATTTT
TRBJ1-5,TRBV9,-,-,CASSVGTGVNQPQHF,TGTGCCAGCAGCGTAGGTACAGGCGTAAATCAGCCCCAGCATTTT
TRBJ1-5,TRBV28,-,-,CASSLRGGSNQPQHF,TGTGCCAGCAGTTTAAGGGGGGGAAGCAATCAGCCCCAGCATTTT
TRBJ1-5,TRBV10-3,-,-,CAISEGNHQPQHF,TGTGCCATCAGTGAGGGCAACCACCAGCCCCAGCATTTT
TRBJ2-5,TRBV10-3,TRBD2,-,CATEARLAGAETQYF,TGTGCCACCGAAGCCCGACTAGCGGGAGCAGAGACCCAGTACTTC
TRBJ1-5,TRBV4-3,-,-,CASSQTGWGQPQHF,TGCGCCAGCAGCCAAACAGGGTGGGGGCAGCCCCAGCATTTT
TRBJ1-1,TRBV7-8,-,-,CASSLYNTVAFF,TGTGCCAGCAGCCTCTATAACACTGTAGCTTTCTTT
TRBJ2-7,TRBV9,-,few,CASSVGGSSYEQYF,TGTGCCAGCAGCGTCGGAGGGAGCTCCTACGAGCAGTACTTC
TRBJ2-5,TRBV11-2,-,-,CASSTNPSSAQETQYF,TGTGCCAGCAGCACCAACCCCTCTAGCGCCCAAGAGACCCAGTACTTC
TRBJ1-4,TRBV11-2,TRBD1,-,CASSLDQGAVKLFF,TGTGCCAGCAGCTTAGATCAGGGGGCGGTAAAACTGTTTTTT
TRBJ2-7,TRBV28,-,-,CASRVGGIDYEQYF,TGTGCCAGCAGGGTAGGGGGAATCGATTACGAGCAGTACTTC
TRBJ2-7,TRBV10-3,-,-,CAISKTGEQYF,TGTGCCATCAGTAAGACCGGGGAGCAGTACTTC
TRBJ2-6,TRBV6-5,-,-,CASSYGGSSGANVLTF,TGTGCCAGCAGTTACGGGGGGAGCTCTGGGGCCAACGTCCTGACTTTC
TRBJ1-5,TRBV10-3,-,-,CATSTGLPNQPQHF,TGTGCCACCTCTACAGGGCTTCCCAATCAGCCCCAGCATTTT
TRBJ1-2,TRBV7-2,-,-,CASSLLRGDKPEF,TGTGCCAGCAGCCTTTTGCGGGGGGACAAACCGGAATTC
TRBJ1-2,TRBV2,-,few,CASSENRYYGYTF,TGTGCCAGCAGTGAGAACAGGTACTATGGCTACACCTTC
TRBJ2-7,TRBV5-4,-,-,CASSSFTLAAPYEQYF,TGTGCCAGCAGCTCTTTCACCTTAGCGGCCCCCTACGAGCAGTACTTC
TRBJ1-1,TRBV5-1,-,-,CASSLQTGKRTEAFF,TGCGCCAGCAGCTTGCAAACAGGTAAACGGACTGAAGCTTTCTTT
TRBJ2-7,TRBV5-6,-,-,CASSLEAYEQYF,TGTGCCAGCAGCCTAGAGGCCTACGAGCAGTACTTC
TRBJ1-2,TRBV27,TRBD1,-,CASSPTGVGDYGYTF,TGTGCCAGCAGTCCGACAGGGGTTGGCGACTATGGCTACACCTTC
TRBJ1-1,TRBV18,-,-,CASSPQKMNTEAFF,TGTGCCAGCTCACCACAGAAAATGAACACTGAAGCTTTCTTT
TRBJ1-1,TRBV2,-,-,CASRETIGTEAFF,TGTGCCAGCAGGGAGACAATCGGCACTGAAGCTTTCTTT
TRBJ1-2,TRBV10-2,-,-,CASSARGVDGYTF,TGCGCCAGCAGTGCAAGGGGTGTCGATGGCTACACCTTC
TRBJ2-5,TRBV11-2,TRBD1,-,CASSLGQGAQETQYF,TGTGCCAGCAGCTTAGGACAGGGGGCGCAGGAGACCCAGTACTTC
TRBJ2-5,TRBV5-4,TRBD2,-,CASTGTSGSWETQYF,TGTGCCAGCACCGGGACTAGCGGGAGTTGGGAGACCCAGTACTTC
TRBJ2-7,TRBV6-5,-,-,CASTRGTEQYF,TGTGCCAGCACCCGAGGGACCGAGCAGTACTTC
TRBJ1-6,TRBV9,TRBD1,-,CASSVGTAQGDSPLHF,TGTGCCAGCAGCGTAGGTACAGCTCAGGGGGATTCACCCCTCCACTTT
TRBJ1-4,TRBV10-3,-,-,CAISEGADEKLFF,TGTGCCATCAGTGAGGGGGCAGATGAAAAACTGTTTTTT
TRBJ1-5,TRBV6-6,-,-,CASRNTGKPQHF,TGTGCCAGCAGAAACACAGGGAAGCCCCAGCATTTT
TRBJ1-2,TRBV30,-,-,CACPVGGPRVVGYTF,TGTGCCTGCCCGGTCGGGGGCCCCAGGGTAGTTGGCTACACCTTC
TRBJ1-4,TRBV6-6,-,-,CASSYRMVTNEKLFF,TGTGCCAGCAGTTACAGAATGGTTACTAATGAAAAACTGTTTTTT
TRBJ1-5,TRBV4-1,TRBD1,-,CASSPQGARVQPQHF,TGCGCCAGCAGCCCCCAGGGGGCGCGGGTCCAGCCCCAGCATTTT
TRBJ1-5,TRBV2,TRBD1,-,CASSPTGYNQPQHF,TGTGCCAGCAGTCCGACAGGGTACAATCAGCCCCAGCATTTT
TRBJ2-1,TRBV27,-,few,CASSLGGSSYNEQFF,TGTGCCAGCAGTTTAGGGGGGAGCTCCTACAATGAGCAGTTCTTC
TRBJ2-7,TRBV6-5,-,-,CASSPDRISYEQYF,TGTGCCAGCAGTCCCGACAGGATCTCCTACGAGCAGTACTTC
TRBJ2-5,TRBV19,TRBD2,-,CASRGLAQETQYF,TGTGCCAGTAGAGGACTAGCCCAAGAGACCCAGTACTTC
TRBJ1-2,TRBV2,TRBD1,once,CASGDRNYGYTF,TGTGCCAGCGGGGACAGGAACTATGGCTACACCTTC
TRBJ2-7,TRBV6-5,TRBD1,-,CASSPRTGGYYEQYF,TGTGCCAGCAGTCCGAGGACAGGGGGTTACTACGAGCAGTACTTC
TRBJ1-5,TRBV6-1,-,-,CASSERDSNQPQHF,TGTGCCAGCAGTGAGCGGGATAGCAATCAGCCCCAGCATTTT
TRBJ1-1,TRBV10-3,-,-,CAISESGPANTEAFF,TGTGCCATCAGTGAGTCGGGCCCGGCGAACACTGAAGCTTTCTTT
TRBJ1-2,TRBV11-2,-,once,CASSILQGNYGYTF,TGTGCCAGCAGCATTTTACAGGGAAACTATGGCTACACCTTC
TRBJ1-1,TRBV28,-,-,CASSLRVENIFF,TGTGCCAGCAGTTTAAGAGTTGAAAACATTTTCTTT
TRBJ2-3,TRBV7-3,TRBD1,-,CASSSTGGVDTQYF,TGTGCCAGCAGCTCGACAGGGGGCGTAGATACGCAGTATTTT
TRBJ1-6,TRBV6-5,TRBD1,-,CATQRTGSNSPLHF,TGTGCCACCCAACGGACAGGGAGTAATTCACCCCTCCACTTT
TRBJ1-6,TRBV6-7,-,once,CASSYRRGNSPLHF,TGTGCCAGCAGTTACCGCCGGGGGAATTCACCCCTCCACTTT
TRBJ1-5,TRBV6-5,-,-,CASGRKQPQHF,TGTGCCAGCGGGAGGAAACAGCCCCAGCATTTT
TRBJ1-5,TRBV30,-,-,CAWGPTFDQPQHF,TGTGCCTGGGGGCCTACTTTCGATCAGCCCCAGCATTTT
TRBJ2-1,TRBV29-1,TRBD1,-,CSVDRGRSNEQFF,TGCAGCGTTGATAGGGGGCGAAGCAATGAGCAGTTCTTC
TRBJ2-7,TRBV27,-,-,CASSTHRAGGTYEQYF,TGTGCCAGCAGTACACACAGGGCTGGGGGAACCTACGAGCAGTACTTC
TRBJ2-5,TRBV29-1,TRBD1,-,CSGGQGRSETQYF,TGCAGCGGCGGACAGGGGAGGTCAGAGACCCAGTACTTC
TRBJ2-6,TRBV30,TRBD2,once,CAWSRGGAGANVLTF,TGTGCCTGGAGTCGGGGGGGCGCTGGGGCCAACGTCCTGACTTTC
TRBJ2-3,TRBV11-2,TRBD2,-,CASTQTSGRVGDTQYF,TGTGCCAGCACCCAGACTAGCGGGAGGGTCGGTGATACGCAGTATTTT
TRBJ2-3,TRBV12-5,-,-,CASGLAYKIGVGTDTQYF,TGTGCTAGTGGTTTGGCCTATAAAATAGGGGTAGGGACAGATACGCAGTATTTT
TRBJ2-3,TRBV6-5,-,-,CASSRKADTQYF,TGTGCCAGCAGCCGAAAGGCGGATACGCAGTATTTT
TRBJ1-6,TRBV19,-,-,CASSTIYNSPLHF,TGTGCCAGTAGTACCATTTATAATTCACCCCTCCACTTT
TRBJ2-6,TRBV2,-,-,CASSSDSSGANVLTF,TGTGCCAGCAGTTCGGACAGCTCTGGGGCCAACGTCCTGACTTTC
TRBJ1-6,TRBV5-1,TRBD1,-,CASSSGTGIYNSPLHF,TGCGCCAGCAGCTCCGGGACAGGGATTTATAATTCACCCCTCCACTTT
TRBJ1-5,TRBV4-1,TRBD1,-,CASSLGQGPQPQHF,TGCGCCAGCAGCCTGGGACAGGGCCCTCAGCCCCAGCATTTT